These 7 T cell receptor beta chains were all obtained from the same sample, sequenced in a study of human T cells and chemical hapten exposure. TCRdb called the RACE reads again in MiXCR, with one record for every CDR3 protein. The sample carries over 85,000 distinct CDR3 sequences, 10% to 11% recorded once. Time point of the sample: pre-sensitization, week 0. Treatment: therapeutic diphenylcyclopropenone sensitization with weekly scalp DPC. Sequencing was performed on whole blood, taken in connection with sensitization to the hapten diphenylcyclopropenone (DPC). The receptors here all came from a woman aged 55 to 70 with alopecia areata. Some clones in this sample may be carry-over from other donors' samples.

The sample holds a few counts of this clonotype. The J gene is TRBJ2-5, the V gene TRBV7-2, with 12 nucleotides matching TRBD2. The CDR3 extends over 14 amino acids. The junction had 1 base not matched to a gene; V was cut back by 4 bases and J by 4 bases. Germline CDR1 and CDR2: SGHTA and FQGNSA. The CDR3 region is CASSSGLAGETQYF. CDR3 in DNA: TGTGCCAGCAGCTCGGGACTAGCGGGAGAGACCCAGTACTTC.

The chain carries TRBV19 and TRBJ2-5; 8 nucleotides match TRBD2. J gave up 1 base and V 6 bases, and 13 bases lay outside the gene matches. Germline assignment: CDR1 LNHDA and CDR2 SQIVND (reference sequence). There are 17 residues in the CDR3. The CDR3 coding sequence is TGTGCCAGTAGCGAGAACTTAGCGGGGCGCTTCCAAGAGACCCAGTACTTC. Translated, it gives CASSENLAGRFQETQYF. Filled out from reference TRBV19 and TRBJ2-5, the complete variable domain reads DGGITQSPKYLFRKEGQNVTLSCEQNLNHDAMYWYRQDPGQGLRLIYYSQIVNDFQKGDIAEGYSVSREKKESFPLTVTSAQKNPTAFYLCASSENLAGRFQETQYFGPGTRLLVL.

The chain is built from TRBV20-1 and TRBJ2-3, with 10 bases fitting TRBD2. The CDR3 length is 14 residues. V shed 2 bases, J shed 2 bases, and the junction held 1 base outside the gene matches. From germline, CDR1 is DFQATT and CDR2 SNEGSKA (reference sequence). The CDR3 DNA reads TGCAGTGCTAGACTAGCGGGGGTCACAGATACGCAGTATTTT. It encodes CSARLAGVTDTQYF.

The genes are TRBV10-3 and TRBJ2-3, with 10 bases that match TRBD2. J was trimmed by 1 base and V by 10 bases; bases with no gene match: 8. The germline V gene encodes CDR1 ENHRY and CDR2 SYGVKD. The CDR3 is made up of 15 amino acids. This CDR3 reads CATLPGTSGTDTQYF. The CDR3 coding sequence is TGTGCCACCTTGCCCGGGACTAGCGGCACAGATACGCAGTATTTT.

Comment on this clonotype: This may be a read error, as it is one base from a much larger clone. This sequence joins TRBV5-1 and TRBJ2-1; D might be TRBD1 (6 bases). Germline V gives CDR1 SGHRS, CDR2 YFSETQ. The CDR3 sequence is 15 residues long. The CDR3 spells CASSSTGTTNNEQLF. Here the CDR3 DNA reads TGCGCCAGCAGCTCGACCGGGACAACAAACAATGAGCAGCTCTTC. Supplemented by reference TRBV5-1 and TRBJ2-1, the full variable domain reads KAGVTQTPRYLIKTRGQQVTLSCSPISGHRSVSWYQQTPGQGLQFLFEYFSETQRNKGNFPGRFSGRQFSNSRSEMNVSTLELGDSALYLCASSSTGTTNNEQLFGPGTRLTVL.

The table lists this clonotype with many counts. This chain links TRBV5-1 with TRBJ2-5; unclear D gene. The germline CDR1 and CDR2 sequences are SGHRS and YFSETQ. Trimming cost V 4 bases and J 1 base, with 8 bases left between them. This CDR3 is built from 13 residues. The CDR3 DNA is TGCGCCAGCAGCCCTCCTACCCAAGAGACCCAGTACTTC. It yields the protein CASSPPTQETQYF.

The rearrangement joins TRBV10-3 to TRBJ1-1; the D gene is possibly TRBD1 (5 bases). V lost 6 bases to trimming and J lost 1 base, with 9 bases between them. This CDR3 contains 13 residues. Germline values: CDR1 ENHRY, CDR2 SYGVKD. CDR3 sequence (DNA): TGTGCCATCAGGGGAACAGGGAACACTGAAGCTTTCTTT. It yields the protein CAIRGTGNTEAFF.